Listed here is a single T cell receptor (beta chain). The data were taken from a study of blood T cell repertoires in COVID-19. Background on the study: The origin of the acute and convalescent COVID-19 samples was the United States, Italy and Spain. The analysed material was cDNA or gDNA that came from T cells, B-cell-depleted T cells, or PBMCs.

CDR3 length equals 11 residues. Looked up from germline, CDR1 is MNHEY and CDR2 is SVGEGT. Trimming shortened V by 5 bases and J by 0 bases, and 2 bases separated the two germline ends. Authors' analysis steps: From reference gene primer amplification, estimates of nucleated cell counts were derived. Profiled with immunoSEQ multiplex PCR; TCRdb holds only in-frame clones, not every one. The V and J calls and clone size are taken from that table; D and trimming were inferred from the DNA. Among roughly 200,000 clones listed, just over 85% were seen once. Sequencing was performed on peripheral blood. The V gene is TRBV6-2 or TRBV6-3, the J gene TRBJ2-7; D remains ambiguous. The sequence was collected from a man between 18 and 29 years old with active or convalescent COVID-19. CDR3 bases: TGTGCCAGCAGTCGCTCCTACGAGCAGTACTTC. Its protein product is CASSRSYEQYF.